This paragraph reports one T cell receptor (beta chain). Its antigen is still unknown. Blood was drawn at about 2.6 ml per donor. Whole blood without T cell sorting served as the source of isolated total RNA. The data originate from a study of monozygotic twins with inflammatory bowel disease. TCRdb reworked the 5' RACE reads into one entry per CDR3 protein, no DNA. In total, the table holds 350,000 to 500,000 distinct CDR3 sequences. Notes on the study in general: Repertoire similarity was not found to differ between concordant and discordant twins, possibly from limited power. Healthy co-twins exceeded IBD patients in TCRbeta diversity as measured by inverse Simpson.

CDR1 and CDR2 from the germline V gene are SGDLS and YYNGEE. The CDR3 runs 16 residues. This clonotype originated in a human donor with ulcerative colitis or Crohn's disease, or a healthy co-twin of an affected twin (not recorded which). The sequenced material came from blood. The chain links TRBV9 to TRBJ2-2; TCRdb reports TRBD1, a call that lacks DNA to check it against. The CDR3 is CASSLHPGSGTGELFF.